These T cell receptor beta chains were read from a single sample in a study of immune evolution from preneoplasia to lung adenocarcinoma. The protocol was immunoSEQ multiplex PCR, while the TCRdb copy is restricted to in-frame clones and leaves out a portion. Among about 7,500 clones listed, roughly three quarters were seen once. The sequenced sample was FFPE invasive lung adenocarcinoma tissue. Receptors originate from a person aged 35-49 years with lung adenocarcinoma. Both conserved end residues are part of each CDR3. The order of the fields is V gene, clone size, J gene, D gene, CDR3 protein, CDR3 DNA. The D gene is left open where the match is weak. The size entry is marked missing in some rows and otherwise reads once, few, many or a size class.

>TRBV7-2|NA|TRBJ2-5|NA
CASSLGRILQETQYF
TGTGCCAGCAGCTTAGGCCGGATACTACAAGAGACCCAGTACTTC
>TRBV19|NA|TRBJ1-5|NA
CASNLQGNQPQHF
TGTGCCAGTAACCTACAGGGAAATCAGCCCCAGCATTTT
>TRBV6-4|NA|TRBJ2-1|TRBD2
CASSEREYNEQFF
TGTGCCAGCAGTGAGCGGGAGTACAATGAGCAGTTCTTC
>TRBV28|NA|TRBJ1-5|NA
CASGLSGNSGNQPQHF
TGTGCCAGCGGGCTATCAGGGAACTCAGGGAATCAGCCCCAGCATTTT
>TRBV29-1|NA|TRBJ2-7|NA
CSVNRGGSYEQYF
TGCAGCGTCAACAGGGGGGGCTCCTACGAGCAGTACTTC
>TRBV5-5|NA|TRBJ1-1|NA
CASSFLRNTEAFF
TGTGCCAGCAGCTTCCTTAGGAACACTGAAGCTTTCTTT
>TRBV4-1|NA|TRBJ1-5|NA
CASSPQGEGVNQPQHF
TGCGCCAGCAGCCCGCAGGGAGAAGGGGTCAATCAGCCCCAGCATTTT
>TRBV9|NA|TRBJ2-1|TRBD2
CASSVLAGVNNEQFF
TGTGCCAGCAGCGTCCTGGCGGGGGTAAACAATGAGCAGTTCTTC
>TRBV6-1|NA|TRBJ2-1|TRBD1
CASRLGDRVIDEQFF
TGTGCCAGCAGGCTGGGGGACAGGGTGATCGATGAGCAGTTCTTC
>TRBV12-5|NA|TRBJ1-5|NA
CASGVERGSNQPQHF
TGTGCTAGTGGGGTTGAGCGGGGTAGCAATCAGCCCCAGCATTTT
>TRBV29-1|NA|TRBJ1-2|TRBD1
CSVFGTGLANYGYTF
TGCAGCGTTTTCGGGACAGGATTAGCTAACTATGGCTACACCTTC
>TRBV5-1|NA|TRBJ2-7|TRBD1
CASSLGQGVYEQYF
TGCGCCAGCAGCTTGGGACAGGGGGTGTACGAGCAGTACTTC
>TRBV21-1|once|TRBJ2-7|NA
CFFYGLGIHEQYF
TGCTTTTTTTATGGACTAGGAATCCACGAGCAGTACTTC
>TRBV28|NA|TRBJ1-5|NA
CASTSGNQPQHF
TGTGCCAGCACAAGTGGCAATCAGCCCCAGCATTTT
>TRBV11-2|once|TRBJ1-2|NA
CASRNTGQESGYTF
TGTGCCAGCAGGAATACGGGACAAGAAAGCGGCTACACCTTC
>TRBV5-1|NA|TRBJ2-7|TRBD1
CASSYGQGAREQYF
TGCGCCAGCAGCTACGGACAGGGGGCACGGGAGCAGTACTTC
>TRBV10-2|NA|TRBJ2-3|TRBD2
CATRLAGATDTQYF
TGCGCCACCCGACTAGCGGGTGCCACAGATACGCAGTATTTT
>TRBV5-4|NA|TRBJ2-1|NA
CASSLEGLINEQFF
TGTGCCAGCAGCTTGGAGGGCCTCATCAATGAGCAGTTCTTC